Listed below are T cell receptor beta chains from one sample, sequenced in a study of tumor T cells in aggressive B-cell lymphoma. Generated by immunoSEQ multiplex PCR, the TCRdb table keeps only in-frame clones and is missing some. The table includes 950 or so clones, around nine tenths detected once. The specimen sequenced was tumor tissue. These receptors were collected from an adult with diffuse large B cell lymphoma. Each CDR3 is given with its conserved first and last residue. The D gene is left open where the match is weak. The size field is filled for only some rows; it gives once, few, many or a size class.

J	D	V	size	length	DNA	CDR3
TRBJ1-4	NA	TRBV5-1	NA	15	TGCGCCAGCAGCTTATCGGGGTGGGCTAATGAAAAACTGTTTTTT	CASSLSGWANEKLFF
TRBJ1-5	TRBD1	TRBV2	NA	14	TGTGCCAGCAGCACAGGGGTACCCAATCAGCCCCAGCATTTT	CASSTGVPNQPQHF
TRBJ1-2	NA	TRBV30	NA	12	TGTGCCTGGAAAGGGGCACTGGGGGGCTACACCTTC	CAWKGALGGYTF
TRBJ2-7	TRBD2	TRBV28	once	15	TGTGCCAGCAGTTTAATAGGACTAGCTAATTACGAGCAGTACTTC	CASSLIGLANYEQYF
TRBJ2-7	TRBD1	TRBV9	once	15	TGTGCCAGCAGCGTAGATGGCACAGGGGTTTACGAGCAGTACTTC	CASSVDGTGVYEQYF
TRBJ2-7	NA	TRBV4-1	once	17	TGCGCCAGCAGCCAAACACCCGGAGCCAGCGCGGCCCCAGAGCAGTACTTC	CASSQTPGASAAPEQYF
TRBJ1-1	NA	TRBV29-1	NA	13	TGCAGCGCCGCCCGGAGTAGTAGCACTGAAGCTTTCTTT	CSAARSSSTEAFF
TRBJ1-4	TRBD1	TRBV7-9	NA	13	TGTGCCAGCAGCTTGACAGGGAGCGAAAAACTGTTTTTT	CASSLTGSEKLFF
TRBJ2-7	NA	TRBV29-1	NA	15	TGCAGCGTTGAAGTGACGACAGTAGACGGTTACGAGCAGTACTTC	CSVEVTTVDGYEQYF
TRBJ1-4	NA	TRBV18	NA	14	TGTGCCAGCTCACCACTCAAAGAGGGCGGGAAACTGTTTTTT	CASSPLKEGGKLFF
TRBJ1-1	NA	TRBV5-1	NA	14	TGCGCCAGCAGCTTGACGGGGGTAGTCACTGAAGCTTTCTTT	CASSLTGVVTEAFF
TRBJ1-6	TRBD1	TRBV6-5	NA	14	TGTGCCAGCAGCCGCAGGGGGCAGAATTCACCCCTCCACTTT	CASSRRGQNSPLHF
TRBJ1-5	NA	TRBV7-2	NA	14	TGTGCCAGCAGCAACGGGGGAGGGCGTCAGCCCCAGCATTTT	CASSNGGGRQPQHF
TRBJ2-3	TRBD1	TRBV5-1	NA	15	TGCGCCAGCAGCTCCGAAGACAGGGGTAGAGATACGCAGTATTTT	CASSSEDRGRDTQYF
TRBJ1-2	NA	TRBV6-4	NA	15	TGTGCCAGCAGTTCCTCCGCCGGGGGAGGCTATGGCTACACCTTC	CASSSSAGGGYGYTF